A single T cell receptor beta chain is shown here with its context. It lacks a known antigen. Base quality data are lacking; no much larger clone is found one base away. The data belong to a study of T cell responses to AZD1222 COVID-19 vaccine listed by TCRdb under 2021. Notes on the research overall: A total of just over 230 trial participants underwent TCR sequencing, of whom 200 to 220 had received two doses of AZD1222 and roughly 26 had received two doses of the MenACWY control vaccine. Enrollment into the trials was organized by age into subgroups of 18-55, 56-69 and 70-plus years, and those subgroups contained roughly 140, 27 and 60 TCR-sequenced participants, respectively.

The time point label on this specimen signifies: baseline before first vaccination. What the treatment or condition label conveys for this sample: meningococcal conjugate vaccine given as trial control. The vaccinee samples were drawn from two UK trials, COV001 and COV002, one of which was a single-blind randomized controlled phase 2/3 trial testing AZD1222 (ChAdOx1 nCoV-19) in healthy adults. For TCRbeta chain sequencing, PBMC samples from trial participants were taken at day 0 and at day 28 after the second dose. The study at large found these results: Participants were mostly white British, with more females than males. The authors suggested clonal diversity may have been underestimated. Because no day 14 peak-response samples were available, the repertoires could be characterized only after the peak T cell response. A significant rise in spike-specific TCR breadth and depth was observed after two AZD1222 doses relative to day 0 and relative to MenACWY recipients. The 56-69-year group was small, and its depth increase did not reach significance, likely because of low power. Vaccine-associated CD4 TCRs spanned the whole spike protein, with dominant responses in regions 160-218 and 743-854. Only five to seven AZD1222 recipients were SARS-CoV-2 seropositive at baseline, limiting conclusions about previously exposed vaccinees. Nearly half of unique spike-specific TCRs reportedly recognized epitopes outside regions mutated in the B.1.351 and B.1.1.7 variants.

The CDR3 regions of human TCRbeta chains were subjected to immunosequencing. The original pipeline was this. Repertoire TCRs were checked for matches against a reference library of SARS-CoV-2-specific TCRs that had been generated using the MIRA antigen-specificity platform. Breadth was defined as the fraction of unique TCRs that were SARS-CoV-2-associated, and depth was defined as the fraction of total T cells that were SARS-CoV-2-associated. Using the MIRA data, each spike-specific TCR was assigned both to the spike region to which the TCR was reactive and to a CD4 or CD8 class. Log10-transformed breadth and depth values were compared by one-way ANOVA with Sidak's multiple comparisons tests. TCRdb obtained this table from immuneACCESS and retained in-frame rearrangements with V and J assigned. These tables miss some clones; where compared with another copy, unresolved V genes account for less than half of the shortfall, and the remainder is unexplained. D and trimming come from the DNA, and the V and J calls and clone size come from that table. The sample table holds some 130,000 clones, of which around 90% were seen once. The ten top clones hold 18% of the sample.

The germline ends are 15 bases apart after V is trimmed by 6 bases and J by 7 bases. The CDR3, cysteine through phenylalanine, is 13 amino acids long. Solely the CDR3 DNA is kept, with 39 bases framed from the first base. CDR1 and CDR2 are drawn from the germline V gene: SGHAT, FQNNGV. The rearrangement joined TRBV11-2 to TRBJ1-2; the D gene is perhaps TRBD1, on 6 matching bases. The starting material was peripheral blood, obtained on day 0 of MenACWY control vaccination. This clonotype was obtained from an adult in good health. CDR3 reads: CASRNRVRGGYTF. The sequenced DNA: TGTGCCAGCAGGAACAGGGTTCGTGGTGGCTACACCTTC. The full variable domain, completed from the reference TRBV11-2 and TRBJ1-2 proteins outside the CDR3, reads EAGVAQSPRYKIIEKRQSVAFWCNPISGHATLYWYQQILGQGPKLLIQFQNNGVVDDSQLPKDRFSAERLKGVDSTLKIQPAKLEDSAVYLCASRNRVRGGYTFGSGTRLTVV.